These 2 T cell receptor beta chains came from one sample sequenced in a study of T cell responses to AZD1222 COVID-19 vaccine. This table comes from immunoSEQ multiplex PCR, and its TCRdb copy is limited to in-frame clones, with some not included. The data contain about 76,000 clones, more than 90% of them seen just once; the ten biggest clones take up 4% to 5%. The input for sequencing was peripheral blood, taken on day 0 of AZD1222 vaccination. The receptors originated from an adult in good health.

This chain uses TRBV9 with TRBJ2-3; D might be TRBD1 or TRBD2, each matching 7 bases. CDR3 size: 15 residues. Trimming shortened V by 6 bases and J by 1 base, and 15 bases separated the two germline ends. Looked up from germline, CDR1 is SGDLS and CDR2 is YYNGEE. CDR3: CASKGGGAGTDTQYF. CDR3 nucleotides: TGTGCCAGCAAGGGAGGGGGCGCCGGCACAGATACGCAGTATTTT.

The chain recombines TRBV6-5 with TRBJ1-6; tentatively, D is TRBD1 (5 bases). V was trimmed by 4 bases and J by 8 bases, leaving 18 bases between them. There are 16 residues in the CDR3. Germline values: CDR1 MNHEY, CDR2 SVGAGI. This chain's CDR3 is CASSSPSGKAYSPLHF. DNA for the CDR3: TGTGCCAGCAGTTCCCCGTCAGGGAAGGCCTATTCACCCCTCCACTTT.